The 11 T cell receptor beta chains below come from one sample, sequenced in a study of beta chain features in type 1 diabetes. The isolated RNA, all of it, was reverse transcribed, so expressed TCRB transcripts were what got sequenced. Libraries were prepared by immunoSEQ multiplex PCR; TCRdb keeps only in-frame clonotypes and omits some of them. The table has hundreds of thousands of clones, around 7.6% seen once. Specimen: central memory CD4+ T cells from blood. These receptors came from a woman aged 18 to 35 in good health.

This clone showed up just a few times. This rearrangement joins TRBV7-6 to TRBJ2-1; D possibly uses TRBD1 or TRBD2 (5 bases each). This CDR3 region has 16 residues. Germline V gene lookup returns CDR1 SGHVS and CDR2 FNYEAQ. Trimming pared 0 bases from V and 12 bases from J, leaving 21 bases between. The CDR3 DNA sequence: TGTGCCAGCAGCTTAGCCGGCAGCGGTCGGGCCGGGGCGCAGTTCTTC. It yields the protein CASSLAGSGRAGAQFF.

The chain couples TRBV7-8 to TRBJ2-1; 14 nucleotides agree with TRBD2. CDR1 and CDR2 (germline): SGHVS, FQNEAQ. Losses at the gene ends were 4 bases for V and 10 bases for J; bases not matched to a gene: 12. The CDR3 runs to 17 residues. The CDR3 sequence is CASSSRRGLAGVEEQFF. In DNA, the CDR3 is TGTGCCAGCAGCTCCCGGAGGGGACTAGCGGGAGTGGAGGAGCAGTTCTTC.

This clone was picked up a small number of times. The DNA for the CDR3 is TGTGCCAGCAGCCGGGTCGGGTGGGGACATCAGCCCCAGCATTTT. It encodes CASSRVGWGHQPQHF. The V and J genes are TRBV5-4 and TRBJ1-5, with D tentatively TRBD1 (5 bases). The CDR3 extends over 15 amino acids. The germline CDR1 and CDR2 sequences are SGHNT and YYREEE (reference sequence). Trimming took 4 bases from V and 5 from J, leaving 16 bases between them.

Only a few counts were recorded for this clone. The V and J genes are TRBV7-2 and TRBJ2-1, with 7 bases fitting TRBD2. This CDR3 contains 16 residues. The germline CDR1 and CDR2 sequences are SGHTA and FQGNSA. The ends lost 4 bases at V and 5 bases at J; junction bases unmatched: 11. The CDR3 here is CASSSGLGFYHNEQFF. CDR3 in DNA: TGTGCCAGCAGCTCAGGACTAGGATTCTACCACAATGAGCAGTTCTTC.

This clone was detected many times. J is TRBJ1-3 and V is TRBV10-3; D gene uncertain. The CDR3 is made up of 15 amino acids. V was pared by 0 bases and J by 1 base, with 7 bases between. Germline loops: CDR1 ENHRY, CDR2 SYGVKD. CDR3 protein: CAISESLASGNTIYF. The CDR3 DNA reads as TGTGCCATCAGTGAGTCTTTAGCATCTGGAAACACCATATATTTT.

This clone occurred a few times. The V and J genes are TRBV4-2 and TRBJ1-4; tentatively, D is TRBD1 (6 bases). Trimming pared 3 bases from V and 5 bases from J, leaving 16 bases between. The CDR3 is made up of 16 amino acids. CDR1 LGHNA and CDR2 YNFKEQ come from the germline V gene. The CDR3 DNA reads TGTGCCAGCAGCCAGATGGGGGGGCTAGAGAATGAAAAACTGTTTTTT. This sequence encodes CASSQMGGLENEKLFF.

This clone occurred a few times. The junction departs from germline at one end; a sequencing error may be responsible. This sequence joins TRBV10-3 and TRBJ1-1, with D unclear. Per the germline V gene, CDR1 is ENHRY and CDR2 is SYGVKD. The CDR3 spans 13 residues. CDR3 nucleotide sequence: TGTGCCAGCAGTTTACAGATAAACACTGAAGCTTTCTTT. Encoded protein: CASSLQINTEAFF.

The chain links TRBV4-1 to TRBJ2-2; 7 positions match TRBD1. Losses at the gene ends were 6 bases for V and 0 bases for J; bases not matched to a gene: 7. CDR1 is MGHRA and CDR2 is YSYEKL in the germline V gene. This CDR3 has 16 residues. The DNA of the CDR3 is TGCGCCAGCAGTACCCTGGGACAGACGAACACCGGGGAGCTGTTTTTT. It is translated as CASSTLGQTNTGELFF.

The CDR3 is CASRKRQYNEQFF. The CDR3 DNA sequence: TGTGCCAGCAGGAAGAGACAGTACAATGAGCAGTTCTTC. This sequence joins TRBV6-5 and TRBJ2-1; tentative D call: TRBD1 (5 bases). CDR1 is MNHEY and CDR2 is SVGAGI in the germline V gene. This CDR3 region has 13 residues. V was pared by 6 bases and J by 4 bases, with 10 bases between.

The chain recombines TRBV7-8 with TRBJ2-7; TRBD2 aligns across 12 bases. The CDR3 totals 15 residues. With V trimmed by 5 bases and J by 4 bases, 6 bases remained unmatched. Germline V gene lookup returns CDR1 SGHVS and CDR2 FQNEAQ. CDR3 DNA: TGTGCCAGCAGCACTACTAGCGGGAGGATGTACGAGCAGTACTTC. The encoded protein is CASSTTSGRMYEQYF.

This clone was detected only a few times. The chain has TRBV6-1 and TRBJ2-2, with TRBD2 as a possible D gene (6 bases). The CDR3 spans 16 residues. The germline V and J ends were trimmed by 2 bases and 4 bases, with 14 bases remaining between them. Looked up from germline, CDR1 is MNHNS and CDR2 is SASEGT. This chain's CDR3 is CASSEHLGSSTGELFF. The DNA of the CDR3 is TGTGCCAGCAGTGAACATCTCGGGAGTAGCACCGGGGAGCTGTTTTTT.